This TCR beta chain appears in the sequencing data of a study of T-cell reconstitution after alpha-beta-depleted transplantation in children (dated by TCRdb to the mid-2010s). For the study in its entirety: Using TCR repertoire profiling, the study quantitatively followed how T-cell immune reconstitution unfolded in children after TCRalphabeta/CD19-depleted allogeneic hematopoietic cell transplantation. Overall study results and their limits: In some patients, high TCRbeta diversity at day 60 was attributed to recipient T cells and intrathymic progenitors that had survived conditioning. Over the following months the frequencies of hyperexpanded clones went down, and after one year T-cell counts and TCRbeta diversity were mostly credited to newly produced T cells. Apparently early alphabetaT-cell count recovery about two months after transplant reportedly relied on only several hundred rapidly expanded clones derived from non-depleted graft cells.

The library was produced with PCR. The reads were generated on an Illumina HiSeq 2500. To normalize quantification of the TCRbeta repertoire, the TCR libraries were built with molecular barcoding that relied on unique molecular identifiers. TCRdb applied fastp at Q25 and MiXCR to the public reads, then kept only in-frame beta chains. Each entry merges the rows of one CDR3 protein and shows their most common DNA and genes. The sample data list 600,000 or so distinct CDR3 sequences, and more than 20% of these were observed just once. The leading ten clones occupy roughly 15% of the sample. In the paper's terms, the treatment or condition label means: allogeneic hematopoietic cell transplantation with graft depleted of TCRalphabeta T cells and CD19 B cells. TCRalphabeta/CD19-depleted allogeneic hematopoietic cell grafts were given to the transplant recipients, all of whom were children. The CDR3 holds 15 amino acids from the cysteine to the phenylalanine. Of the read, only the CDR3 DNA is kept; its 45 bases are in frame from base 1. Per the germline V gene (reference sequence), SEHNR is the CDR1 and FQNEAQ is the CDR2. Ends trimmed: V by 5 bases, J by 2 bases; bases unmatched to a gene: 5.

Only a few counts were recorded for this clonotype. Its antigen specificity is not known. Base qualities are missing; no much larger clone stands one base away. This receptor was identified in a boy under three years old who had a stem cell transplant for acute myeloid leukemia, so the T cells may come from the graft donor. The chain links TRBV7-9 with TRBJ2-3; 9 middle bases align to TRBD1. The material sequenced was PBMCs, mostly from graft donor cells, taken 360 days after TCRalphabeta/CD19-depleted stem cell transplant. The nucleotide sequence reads TGTGCCAGCAGCAGGGGACAGGGTGACACAGATACGCAGTATTTT. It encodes CASSRGQGDTDTQYF.